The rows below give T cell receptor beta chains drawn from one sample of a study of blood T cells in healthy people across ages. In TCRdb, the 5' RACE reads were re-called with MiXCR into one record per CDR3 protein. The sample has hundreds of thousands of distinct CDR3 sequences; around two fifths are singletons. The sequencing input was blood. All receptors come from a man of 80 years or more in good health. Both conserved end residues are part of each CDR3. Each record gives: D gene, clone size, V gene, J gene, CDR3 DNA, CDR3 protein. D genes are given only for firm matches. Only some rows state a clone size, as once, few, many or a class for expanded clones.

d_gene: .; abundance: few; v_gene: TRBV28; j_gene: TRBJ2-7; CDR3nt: TGTGCCAGTTCCGGGACGACCTACGAGCAGTACTTC; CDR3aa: CASSGTTYEQYF
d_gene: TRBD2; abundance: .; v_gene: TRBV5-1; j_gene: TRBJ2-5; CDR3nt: TGCGCCAGCAGCAATGGACTAGCCGTAGTAGAGACCCAGTACTTC; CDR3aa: CASSNGLAVVETQYF
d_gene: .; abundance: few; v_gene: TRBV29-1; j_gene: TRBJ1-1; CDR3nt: TGCAGCGTCGAAAGGGGGTACACTGAAGCTTTCTTT; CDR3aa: CSVERGYTEAFF
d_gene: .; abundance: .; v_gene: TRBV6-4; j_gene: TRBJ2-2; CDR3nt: TGTGCCAGCAGTGACTCTGGTAGAACCGGGGAGCTGTTTTTT; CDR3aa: CASSDSGRTGELFF
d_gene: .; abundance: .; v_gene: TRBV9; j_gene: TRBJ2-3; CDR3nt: TGTGCCAGCAGCGTAGGCCCGGGCGATACGCAGTATTTT; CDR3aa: CASSVGPGDTQYF
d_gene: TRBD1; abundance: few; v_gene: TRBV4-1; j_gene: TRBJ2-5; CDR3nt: TGCGCCAGCAGCCAAGCGGGACAGGTGACGGAGACCCAGTACTTC; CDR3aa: CASSQAGQVTETQYF
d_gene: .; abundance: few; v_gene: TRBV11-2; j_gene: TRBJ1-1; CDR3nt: TGTGCCAGCAGCGCCGGGGGTCTAGGGGCGGGCACTGAAGCTTTCTTT; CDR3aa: CASSAGGLGAGTEAFF
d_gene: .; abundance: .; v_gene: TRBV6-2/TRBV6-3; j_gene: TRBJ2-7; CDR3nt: TGTGCCAGCAGTTATGTGGGAGTGGGCTACGAGCAGTACTTC; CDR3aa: CASSYVGVGYEQYF
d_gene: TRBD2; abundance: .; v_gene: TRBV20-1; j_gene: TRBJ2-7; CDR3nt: TGCAGTGCAATAGCGGGAGTAGGAGGTTGGGAGCAGTACTTC; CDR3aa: CSAIAGVGGWEQYF
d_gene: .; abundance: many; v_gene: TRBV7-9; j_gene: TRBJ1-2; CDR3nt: TGTGCCAGCAGCTTAGCCCAGGCGAACTATGGCTACACCTTC; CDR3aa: CASSLAQANYGYTF
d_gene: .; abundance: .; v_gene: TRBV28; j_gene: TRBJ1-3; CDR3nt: TGTGCCAGCAGTTTCGGCAGTACTGGAAACACCATATATTTT; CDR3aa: CASSFGSTGNTIYF
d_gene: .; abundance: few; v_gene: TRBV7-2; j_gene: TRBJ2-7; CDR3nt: TGTGCCAGCAGCTTAGGGTTTGGGGAGACCCACGAGCAGTACTTC; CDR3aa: CASSLGFGETHEQYF
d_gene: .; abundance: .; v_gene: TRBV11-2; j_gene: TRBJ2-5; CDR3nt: TGTGCCAGCAGTTCCTCCAGGGTGCGGGAGACCCAGTACTTC; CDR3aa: CASSSSRVRETQYF
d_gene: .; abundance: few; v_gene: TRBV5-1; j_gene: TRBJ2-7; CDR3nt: TGCGCCAGCAGCTCGGGGGGACAGGAGCGGGGGACCTACGAGCAGTACTTC; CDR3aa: CASSSGGQERGTYEQYF
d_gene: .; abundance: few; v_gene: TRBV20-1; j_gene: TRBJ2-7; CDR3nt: TGCAGTGCCAGGGGCCAGGTAGCCTACGAGCAGTACTTC; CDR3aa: CSARGQVAYEQYF
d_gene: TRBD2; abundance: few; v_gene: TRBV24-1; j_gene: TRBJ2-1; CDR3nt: TGTGCCACCAGTGAACGAGCGGGAGTCGACAATGAGCAGTTCTTC; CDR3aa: CATSERAGVDNEQFF
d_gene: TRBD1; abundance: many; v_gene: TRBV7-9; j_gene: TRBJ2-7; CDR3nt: TGTGCCAGCAGCTCCGGACAGGGGGCCCGCGAGCAGTACTTC; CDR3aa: CASSSGQGAREQYF
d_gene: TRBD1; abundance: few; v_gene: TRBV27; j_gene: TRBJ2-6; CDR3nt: TGTGCCAGCAGTTTACGGACAGGGGGTTCTGGGGCCAACGTCCTGACTTTC; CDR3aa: CASSLRTGGSGANVLTF